This TCR beta chain was found in a study of Tregs in tolerant kidney transplant recipients. Looked up from germline, CDR1 is LNHDA and CDR2 is SQIVND (reference sequence). The CDR3 consists of 15 residues. V was trimmed by 9 bases and J by 4 bases, leaving 18 bases between them. Clones were read by immunoSEQ multiplex PCR, and TCRdb kept only the in-frame ones, dropping some. Of about 110,000 clones listed, 90% were seen once; the top ten hold under 0.35%. This specimen was CD4+ T cells from blood, taken before the transplant. This chain uses TRBV19 with TRBJ1-4; TRBD1 might be the D (6 bases). This clonotype was sampled from a human donor who received a combined kidney and bone marrow transplant. DNA of the CDR3: TGTGCCAGCGCGGACCAAGGGGGTTTTAATGAAAAACTGTTTTTT. Translation: CASADQGGFNEKLFF.